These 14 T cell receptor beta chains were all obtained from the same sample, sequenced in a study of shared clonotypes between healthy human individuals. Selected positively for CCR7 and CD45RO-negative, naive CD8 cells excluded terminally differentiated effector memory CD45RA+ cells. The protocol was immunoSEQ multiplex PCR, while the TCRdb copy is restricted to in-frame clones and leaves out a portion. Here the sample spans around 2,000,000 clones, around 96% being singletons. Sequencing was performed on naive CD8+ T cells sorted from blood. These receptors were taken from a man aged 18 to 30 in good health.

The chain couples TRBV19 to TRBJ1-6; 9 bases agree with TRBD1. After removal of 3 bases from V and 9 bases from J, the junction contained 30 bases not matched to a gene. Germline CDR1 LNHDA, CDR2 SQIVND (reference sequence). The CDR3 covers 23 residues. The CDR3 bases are TGTGCCAGTAGTATTCCTGGGACAGGGATTATCGACGTGCCAACCATCCCTTTTTCACCCCTCCACTTT. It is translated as CASSIPGTGIIDVPTIPFSPLHF.

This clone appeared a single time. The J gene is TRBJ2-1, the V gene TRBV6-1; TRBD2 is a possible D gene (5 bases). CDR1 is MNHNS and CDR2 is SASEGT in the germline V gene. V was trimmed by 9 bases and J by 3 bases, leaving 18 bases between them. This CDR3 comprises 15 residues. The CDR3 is CASIPASRLYNEQFF. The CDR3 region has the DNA TGTGCCAGTATTCCCGCTAGCAGGCTCTACAATGAGCAGTTCTTC.

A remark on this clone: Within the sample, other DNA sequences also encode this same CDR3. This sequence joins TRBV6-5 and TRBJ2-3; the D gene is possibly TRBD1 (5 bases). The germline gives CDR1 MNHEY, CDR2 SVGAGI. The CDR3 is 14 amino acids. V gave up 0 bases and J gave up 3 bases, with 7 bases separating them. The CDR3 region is CASSYSGPTDTQYF. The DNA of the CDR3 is TGTGCCAGCAGTTACTCGGGGCCTACAGATACGCAGTATTTT.

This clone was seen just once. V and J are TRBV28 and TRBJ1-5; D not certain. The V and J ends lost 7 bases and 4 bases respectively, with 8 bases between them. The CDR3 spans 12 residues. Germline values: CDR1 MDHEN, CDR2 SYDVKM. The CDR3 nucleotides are TGTGCCAGCAACCCCGGTAATCAGCCCCAGCATTTT. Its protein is CASNPGNQPQHF.

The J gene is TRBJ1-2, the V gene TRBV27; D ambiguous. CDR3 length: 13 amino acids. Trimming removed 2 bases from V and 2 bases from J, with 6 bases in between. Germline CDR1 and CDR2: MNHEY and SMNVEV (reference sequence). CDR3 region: CASSLEGNYGYTF. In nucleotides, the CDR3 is TGTGCCAGCAGTTTAGAGGGAAACTATGGCTACACCTTC.

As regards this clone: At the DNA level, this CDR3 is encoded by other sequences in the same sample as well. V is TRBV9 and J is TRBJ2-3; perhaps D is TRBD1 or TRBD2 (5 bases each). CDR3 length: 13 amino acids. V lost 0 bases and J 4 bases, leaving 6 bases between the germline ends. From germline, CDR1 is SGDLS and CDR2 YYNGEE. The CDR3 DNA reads TGTGCCAGCAGCGTAGGAGGGGCAGATACGCAGTATTTT. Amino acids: CASSVGGADTQYF.

The CDR3 spells CASSVGVGSETQYF. The CDR3 bases are TGTGCCAGCAGCGTAGGAGTGGGATCAGAGACCCAGTACTTC. The chain uses TRBV27 and TRBJ2-5; D is uncertain. The germline V gene has CDR1 MNHEY and CDR2 SMNVEV (reference sequence). CDR3 length: 14 amino acids. V gave up 6 bases and J gave up 4 bases, with 15 bases separating them.

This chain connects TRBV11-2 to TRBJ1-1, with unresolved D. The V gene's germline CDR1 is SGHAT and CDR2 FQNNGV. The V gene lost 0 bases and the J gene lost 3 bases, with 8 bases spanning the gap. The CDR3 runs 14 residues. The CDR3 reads CASSLEFGDTEAFF. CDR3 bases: TGTGCCAGCAGCTTAGAGTTTGGGGACACTGAAGCTTTCTTT.

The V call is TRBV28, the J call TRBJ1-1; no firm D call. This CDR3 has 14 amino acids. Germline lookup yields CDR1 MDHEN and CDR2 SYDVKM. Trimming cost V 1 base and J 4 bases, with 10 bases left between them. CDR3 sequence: CASSLSWGTTEAFF. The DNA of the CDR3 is TGTGCCAGCAGTTTATCTTGGGGTACCACTGAAGCTTTCTTT.

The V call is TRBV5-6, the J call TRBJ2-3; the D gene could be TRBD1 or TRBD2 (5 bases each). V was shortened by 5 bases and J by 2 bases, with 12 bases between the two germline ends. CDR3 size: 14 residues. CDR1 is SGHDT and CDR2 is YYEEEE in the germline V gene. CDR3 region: CASRGVHNTDTQYF. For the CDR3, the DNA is TGTGCCAGCAGGGGGGTCCACAACACAGATACGCAGTATTTT.

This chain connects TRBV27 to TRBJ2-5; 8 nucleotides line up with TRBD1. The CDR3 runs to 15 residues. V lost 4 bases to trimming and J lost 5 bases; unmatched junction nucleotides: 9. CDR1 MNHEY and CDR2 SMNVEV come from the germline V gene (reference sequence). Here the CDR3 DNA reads TGTGCCAGCAGTTCTGACAGGGGCGTAAGGGAGACCCAGTACTTC. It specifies CASSSDRGVRETQYF.

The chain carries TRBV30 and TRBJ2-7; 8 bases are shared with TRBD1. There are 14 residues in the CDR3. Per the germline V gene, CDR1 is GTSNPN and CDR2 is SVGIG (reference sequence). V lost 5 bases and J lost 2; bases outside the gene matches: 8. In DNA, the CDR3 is TGTGCCTGGTCGACAGGGGAACTGGCCTACGAGCAGTACTTC. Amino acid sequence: CAWSTGELAYEQYF.

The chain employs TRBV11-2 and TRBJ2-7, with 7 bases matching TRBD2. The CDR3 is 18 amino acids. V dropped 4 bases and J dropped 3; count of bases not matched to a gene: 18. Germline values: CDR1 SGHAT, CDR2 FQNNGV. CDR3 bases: TGTGCCAGCAGCTCCCGGGACGGAAAAGCGGGATTTGACTACGAGCAGTACTTC. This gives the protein CASSSRDGKAGFDYEQYF. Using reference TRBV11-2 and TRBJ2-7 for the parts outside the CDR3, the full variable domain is EAGVAQSPRYKIIEKRQSVAFWCNPISGHATLYWYQQILGQGPKLLIQFQNNGVVDDSQLPKDRFSAERLKGVDSTLKIQPAKLEDSAVYLCASSSRDGKAGFDYEQYFGPGTRLTVT.

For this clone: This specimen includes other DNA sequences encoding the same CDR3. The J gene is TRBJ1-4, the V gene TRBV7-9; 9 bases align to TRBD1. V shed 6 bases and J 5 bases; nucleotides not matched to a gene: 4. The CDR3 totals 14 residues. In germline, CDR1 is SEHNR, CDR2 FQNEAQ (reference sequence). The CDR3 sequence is CASRPGTGNEKLFF. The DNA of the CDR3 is TGTGCCAGCAGGCCCGGGACAGGGAATGAAAAACTGTTTTTT.